These 10 T cell receptor beta chains share one sample of origin, sequenced in a study of CD8 T cells in Susac syndrome (dated by TCRdb to between 2017 and 2020). The library was built by means of the immunoSEQ multiplex PCR assay. RNA was extracted with the RNeasy kit and roughly 0.5 to 1 ug was reverse transcribed using random hexamers. The raw public reads went through TCRdb reprocessing: fastp at Q25, MiXCR clone calling, in-frame beta chains kept. Each entry merges the rows of one CDR3 protein and shows their most common DNA and genes. This sample holds 250,000 or so distinct CDR3 sequences; just under 95% were observed only once. The top ten clones comprise about 0.07% of the sample. The sequencing input was CD4+ T cells from PBMCs. The receptors were sampled from a human donor with multiple sclerosis.

The CDR3: CASTLDQVLSPAEVTDTQYF. The CDR3 nucleotides are TGTGCCAGCACTCTCGACCAGGTACTCTCCCCGGCAGAGGTCACAGATACGCAGTATTTT. The chain links TRBV12-3 or TRBV12-4 to TRBJ2-3; no clear D. This CDR3 has 20 amino acids. V lost 7 bases, J lost 2 bases, and 31 bases lay in between.

This chain links TRBV19 with TRBJ2-5; the D is unclear. With 8 bases removed from V and 5 bases from J, the gap between germline ends came to 12 bases. The germline V gene encodes CDR1 LNHDA and CDR2 SQIVND (reference sequence). The CDR3 length is 12 residues. The CDR3 DNA follows: TGTGCCAGTGGCCCCCGGATGGAGACCCAGTACTTC. It codes for CASGPRMETQYF. Full variable domain (remainder filled in from reference TRBV19 and TRBJ2-5): DGGITQSPKYLFRKEGQNVTLSCEQNLNHDAMYWYRQDPGQGLRLIYYSQIVNDFQKGDIAEGYSVSREKKESFPLTVTSAQKNPTAFYLCASGPRMETQYFGPGTRLLVL.

The chain couples TRBV5-1 to TRBJ2-7; tentative D call: TRBD1 (6 bases). Trimming stripped 5 bases from V and 4 bases from J, with 13 bases between. The CDR3 has 13 amino acids. Germline CDR1 reads SGHRS; CDR2 reads YFSETQ. CDR3 coding DNA: TGCGCCAGCAGTTTCGCCACAGGGTACGAGCAGTACGTC. Its protein product is CASSFATGYEQYV.

CDR3 residues: CASSVWGRLTDTQYF. In DNA form, the CDR3 reads TGTGCCAGCAGCGTATGGGGACGGCTCACAGATACGCAGTATTTT. The V call is TRBV9, the J call TRBJ2-3, with D perhaps TRBD1 or TRBD2 (5 bases each). The germline V and J ends were trimmed by 1 base and 2 bases, with 11 bases remaining between them. The germline V gene has CDR1 SGDLS and CDR2 YYNGEE. The CDR3 runs 15 residues.

V and J are TRBV20-1 and TRBJ2-3; 8 nucleotides match TRBD1. The CDR3 is 13 residues long. CDR1 is DFQATT, CDR2 SNEGSKA, per germline (reference sequence). V trimming: 3 bases; J trimming: 8 bases; junction bases outside the gene matches: 7. This CDR3 is CSARRDRSPTQYF. The DNA for the CDR3 is TGCAGTGCTAGGAGGGACAGGTCACCTACGCAGTATTTT.

This clonotype came up once. This chain joins TRBV20-1 and TRBJ1-4; TRBD1 might be the D (5 bases). Trimming removed 5 bases at V and 3 bases at J, with 10 bases between. The CDR3 totals 13 residues. CDR1 is DFQATT, CDR2 SNEGSKA, per germline (reference sequence). CDR3 DNA sequence: TGCAGTGCTCTCAGGGAAGCTAATGAAAAACTGTTTTTT. Translated: CSALREANEKLFF.

This chain uses TRBV13 with TRBJ2-3; D is undetermined. Germline V gives CDR1 PRHDT, CDR2 FYEKMQ (reference sequence). The CDR3 covers 13 residues. V shed 5 bases and J shed 7 bases, with 13 bases lying between them. The CDR3 DNA sequence: TGTGCCAGCAGCCCTACCTCTGGGAATACGCAGTATTTT. Translation gives CASSPTSGNTQYF.

The table lists this clonotype with a few counts. The chain uses TRBV3-1 and TRBJ1-2; D gene uncertain. The V gene's germline CDR1 is LGHDT and CDR2 YNNKEL (reference sequence). Trimming stripped 0 bases from V and 7 bases from J, with 3 bases between. The CDR3 length is 11 residues. The CDR3 loop is CASSQDRGYTF. The CDR3 coding sequence is TGTGCCAGCAGCCAAGATCGTGGCTACACCTTC.

The chain carries TRBV7-9 and TRBJ2-7; no definite D call. V lost 5 bases and J 2 bases, leaving 10 bases between the germline ends. The CDR3 is 13 residues long. Germline-derived CDR1 and CDR2 are SEHNR and FQNEAQ (reference sequence). Here the CDR3 reads CASSKDGAYEQYV. The CDR3 DNA reads as TGTGCCAGCAGCAAGGACGGAGCCTACGAGCAGTACGTC.

J is TRBJ1-2 and V is TRBV12-3 or TRBV12-4; D gene uncertain. V shed 1 base and J shed 0 bases, with 9 bases lying between them. This CDR3 is 15 amino acids long. CDR3 sequence (DNA): TGTGCCAGCAGTTTAGGTGGCAGCACTAACTATGGCTACACCTTC. Translating gives CASSLGGSTNYGYTF.